Each of the 15 T cell receptor beta chains below was sequenced from the same sample in a study of blood T cell repertoires in COVID-19. Profiling relied on immunoSEQ multiplex PCR, and the TCRdb table lists in-frame clones only, not all of them. Of hundreds of thousands of clones in the sample, around nine tenths are singletons; the top ten hold 1.3%. Sequencing was done on a sample of peripheral blood. Source of these receptors: a man aged 70 or older with acute or convalescent COVID-19.

The V gene is TRBV12-3 or TRBV12-4, the J gene TRBJ2-5; D remains unclear. CDR3 length: 13 residues. With 5 bases removed from V and 2 bases from J, the gap between germline ends came to 9 bases. CDR3 in DNA: TGTGCCAGCAGTATCCACTCACAAGAGACCCAGTACTTC. Its protein product is CASSIHSQETQYF.

V and J are TRBV28 and TRBJ1-1; D gene uncertain. This CDR3 has 13 amino acids. The V and J ends lost 6 bases and 4 bases respectively, with 12 bases between them. CDR1 and CDR2 (germline): MDHEN, SYDVKM. This CDR3 reads CASRTGILTEAFF. Here the CDR3 DNA reads TGTGCCAGCAGAACCGGGATTCTCACTGAAGCTTTCTTT. The full variable domain, rest sourced from reference TRBV28 and TRBJ1-1, is DVKVTQSSRYLVKRTGEKVFLECVQDMDHENMFWYRQDPGLGLRLIYFSYDVKMKEKGDIPEGYSVSREKKERFSLILESASTNQTSMYLCASRTGILTEAFFGQGTRLTVV.

The chain recombines TRBV2 with TRBJ2-3; D perhaps matches TRBD1 (6 bases). V was trimmed by 4 bases and J by 6 bases, leaving 17 bases between them. Germline V gene sequence: CDR1 SNHLY, CDR2 FYNNEI. The CDR3 extends over 15 amino acids. CDR3 bases: TGTGCCAGCAGTGGCCGACAGGTCAGTGCGGATACGCAGTATTTT. It yields the protein CASSGRQVSADTQYF.

The table lists this clone with a count of one. The CDR3 region has the DNA TGTGCCACCAGCACCTGGGAGGATGAGCAGTTCTTC. It specifies CATSTWEDEQFF. The J gene is TRBJ2-1, the V gene TRBV15, with D possibly matching TRBD2 (6 bases). V gave up 4 bases and J gave up 8 bases, with 9 bases separating them. Germline assignment: CDR1 LNHNV and CDR2 YYDKDF (reference sequence). This CDR3 is 12 amino acids long.

The CDR3 nucleotides are TGTGCCAGCTCACCGTCGGGACAGGCCGTAGAGACCCAGTACTTC. Residues: CASSPSGQAVETQYF. The chain recombines TRBV18 with TRBJ2-5, with 8 nucleotides matching TRBD1. The CDR3 consists of 15 residues. The V gene end was trimmed by 3 bases and the J gene end by 4 bases; junction bases not matched to a gene: 7. The germline CDR1 and CDR2 sequences are KGHSH and LQKENI.

The chain uses TRBV21-1 and TRBJ1-3; the DNA was not used to check the table's D call, TRBD1. TRBV21-1 is flagged as a pseudogene. This CDR3 has 16 residues. Here the CDR3 reads CASSKVFRGSGNTIYF. The CDR3 nucleotides read TGTGCCAGCAGCAAAGTTTTCAGGGGATCTGGAAACACCATATATTTT.

The V gene is TRBV3-1 (or the pseudogene TRBV3-2), the J gene TRBJ1-2; tentatively, D is TRBD1 (6 bases). The CDR3 length is 15 residues. Germline CDR1 is LGHDT and CDR2 is YNNKEL (reference sequence). Trimming left V 6 bases short and J 4 bases short, with 18 bases between. The DNA for the CDR3 is TGTGCCAGCAGAGATGGGGCAGGGGAAACCTATGGCTACACCTTC. Protein product: CASRDGAGETYGYTF.

The CDR3 region has the DNA TGTGCCAGCAGTTTCGGGATTAGCACCGGGGAGCTGTTTTTT. It codes for CASSFGISTGELFF. The gene calls are TRBV27 and TRBJ2-2; maybe TRBD2 (5 bases). With 3 bases removed from V and 4 bases from J, the gap between germline ends came to 9 bases. The length of the CDR3 is 14 residues. Germline assignment: CDR1 MNHEY and CDR2 SMNVEV (reference sequence).

CDR3 region: CASSLHPGTGGEELFF. CDR3 coding DNA: TGTGCCAGCAGCCTCCATCCCGGGACAGGGGGCGAGGAGCTGTTTTTT. The V and J genes are TRBV3-1 (or the pseudogene TRBV3-2) and TRBJ2-2, with 12 positions matching TRBD1. This CDR3 has 16 residues. The V gene end was trimmed by 4 bases and the J gene end by 10 bases; junction bases not matched to a gene: 10. Germline V gives CDR1 LGHDT, CDR2 YNNKEL (reference sequence).

This chain uses TRBV6-5 with TRBJ2-7; TRBD2 aligns across 7 bases. Per the germline V gene, CDR1 is MNHEY and CDR2 is SVGAGI. V lost 7 bases and J lost 1; bases outside the gene matches: 7. The CDR3 is 14 residues long. This chain's CDR3 is CASTLRTSSYEQYF. The DNA for the CDR3 is TGTGCCAGCACTCTAAGGACTAGTTCCTACGAGCAGTACTTC.

This chain uses TRBV7-2 with TRBJ2-1; 12 nucleotides line up with TRBD2. CDR1 and CDR2 (germline): SGHTA, FQGNSA. J lost 4 bases, V lost 2 bases, and 9 bases had no gene match. This CDR3 contains 18 residues. CDR3 residues: CASSLRLAGVYSYNEQFF. The CDR3 region has the DNA TGTGCCAGCAGCTTAAGACTAGCGGGGGTTTACTCATACAATGAGCAGTTCTTC.

The chain links TRBV18 to TRBJ1-6; D may be TRBD1 (5 bases). The CDR3 loop spans 15 amino acids. Trimming removed 4 bases from V and 3 bases from J, with 10 bases in between. The germline CDR1 and CDR2 sequences are KGHSH and LQKENI. The CDR3 sequence is CASSLTQGYNSPLHF. In DNA, the CDR3 is TGTGCCAGCTCACTCACGCAGGGCTATAATTCACCCCTCCACTTT.

The rearrangement uses TRBV6-2 or TRBV6-3 and TRBJ2-3, with D unresolved. Trimming left V 2 bases short and J 7 bases short, with 10 bases between. Looked up from germline, CDR1 is MNHEY and CDR2 is SVGEGT. This CDR3 is 13 amino acids long. The CDR3 DNA sequence: TGTGCCAGCAGTTACCTAGGAATGAATACGCAGTATTTT. This encodes CASSYLGMNTQYF.

This clone came up once. The chain links TRBV5-6 to TRBJ2-5; 8 positions agree with TRBD1. The CDR3 length is 15 residues. J lost 0 bases, V lost 6 bases, and 7 bases had no gene match. CDR1 is SGHDT and CDR2 is YYEEEE in the germline V gene. The DNA for the CDR3 is TGTGCCAGCAAAGTAGGACAGGGATACCAAGAGACCCAGTACTTC. Translating it yields CASKVGQGYQETQYF.

This clone was picked up a small number of times. The V gene is TRBV19, the J gene TRBJ2-7; 7 bases are a match to TRBD1. CDR1 and CDR2 (germline): LNHDA, SQIVND (reference sequence). With 6 bases clipped from V and 3 bases from J, the junction kept 14 bases outside the gene matches. This CDR3 is built from 16 residues. CDR3 protein: CASRPPGTENFYEQYF. The CDR3 coding sequence is TGTGCCAGTAGACCTCCCGGGACAGAAAACTTCTACGAGCAGTACTTC. The entire variable domain, with the rest obtained from reference TRBV19 and TRBJ2-7, is as follows: DGGITQSPKYLFRKEGQNVTLSCEQNLNHDAMYWYRQDPGQGLRLIYYSQIVNDFQKGDIAEGYSVSREKKESFPLTVTSAQKNPTAFYLCASRPPGTENFYEQYFGPGTRLTVT.